The rows below give T cell receptor beta chains drawn from one sample of a study of blood T cell repertoires in COVID-19. Measured with immunoSEQ multiplex PCR; TCRdb has only the in-frame clones, and not every one. Counted here are some 180,000 clones, more than 60% occurring once; the ten biggest clones make up about 13%. Sequencing was carried out using peripheral blood. The receptors shown here come from a man between 50 and 59 years old who had recovered from COVID-19. CDR3s include the opening cysteine and the closing phenylalanine or tryptophan. The order of the fields is V gene, clone size, J gene, D gene, CDR3 protein, CDR3 DNA. D genes are given only for firm matches. Size values are once, few and many counts, or a class for expanded clones, and some rows have none.

V gene: TRBV10-3
clone size: NA
J gene: TRBJ2-7
D gene: NA
CDR3 protein: CAISESALLGHSYEQYF
CDR3 DNA: TGTGCCATCAGTGAGTCGGCTCTTTTAGGACACTCCTACGAGCAGTACTTC

V gene: TRBV20-1
clone size: NA
J gene: TRBJ2-5
D gene: NA
CDR3 protein: CSASGEETQYF
CDR3 DNA: TGCAGTGCTAGTGGCGAAGAGACCCAGTACTTC

V gene: TRBV7-8
clone size: NA
J gene: TRBJ2-3
D gene: NA
CDR3 protein: CASSLPRRLNPRDTQYF
CDR3 DNA: TGTGCCAGCAGCTTACCGCGTCGCCTTAATCCTCGCGATACGCAGTATTTT

V gene: TRBV27
clone size: NA
J gene: TRBJ2-7
D gene: TRBD1
CDR3 protein: CASSRSGQGGEQYF
CDR3 DNA: TGTGCCAGCAGCCGATCAGGACAGGGCGGCGAGCAGTACTTC

V gene: TRBV7-2
clone size: NA
J gene: TRBJ2-3
D gene: NA
CDR3 protein: CASCIGLGNTDTQYF
CDR3 DNA: TGTGCCAGCTGCATAGGGCTCGGGAACACAGATACGCAGTATTTT

V gene: TRBV19
clone size: few
J gene: TRBJ1-2
D gene: NA
CDR3 protein: CASSIPQGIGYTF
CDR3 DNA: TGTGCCAGTAGTATCCCCCAGGGAATCGGCTACACCTTC

V gene: TRBV3-1/TRBV3-2
clone size: once
J gene: TRBJ1-3
D gene: NA
CDR3 protein: CASSQFRDGNTIYF
CDR3 DNA: TGTGCCAGCAGCCAATTCAGGGATGGAAACACCATATATTTT

V gene: TRBV19
clone size: NA
J gene: TRBJ2-2
D gene: TRBD1
CDR3 protein: CASSAPGQGSGELFF
CDR3 DNA: TGTGCCAGTAGTGCGCCGGGACAGGGGTCGGGGGAGCTGTTTTTT

V gene: TRBV4-1
clone size: NA
J gene: TRBJ2-5
D gene: NA
CDR3 protein: CASSQATTRRETQYF
CDR3 DNA: TGCGCCAGCAGCCAAGCGACTACCAGGAGGGAGACCCAGTACTTC

V gene: TRBV6-1
clone size: few
J gene: TRBJ2-3
D gene: NA
CDR3 protein: CASSEATGPTDTQYF
CDR3 DNA: TGTGCCAGCAGTGAAGCCACAGGGCCCACAGATACGCAGTATTTT

V gene: TRBV19
clone size: NA
J gene: TRBJ1-5
D gene: TRBD1
CDR3 protein: CASTGTGGDQPQHF
CDR3 DNA: TGTGCCAGCACCGGGACAGGAGGGGATCAGCCCCAGCATTTT

V gene: TRBV28
clone size: few
J gene: TRBJ2-7
D gene: NA
CDR3 protein: CASSPNSNRDYEQYF
CDR3 DNA: TGTGCCAGCAGTCCGAACAGCAACAGGGACTACGAGCAGTACTTC

V gene: TRBV29-1
clone size: few
J gene: TRBJ1-2
D gene: TRBD1
CDR3 protein: CSVRRQGVGGYTF
CDR3 DNA: TGCAGCGTTCGACGACAGGGTGTTGGTGGCTACACCTTC

V gene: TRBV10-1
clone size: NA
J gene: TRBJ2-7
D gene: TRBD2
CDR3 protein: CASSDGLAGGSSYEQYF
CDR3 DNA: TGCGCCAGCAGTGATGGACTAGCGGGAGGGTCCTCCTACGAGCAGTACTTC

V gene: TRBV4-3
clone size: once
J gene: TRBJ1-4
D gene: NA
CDR3 protein: CASGLTHNEKLFF
CDR3 DNA: TGCGCCAGCGGACTCACCCATAATGAAAAACTGTTTTTT

V gene: TRBV20-1
clone size: NA
J gene: TRBJ1-1
D gene: TRBD1
CDR3 protein: CSAIRQGLAFF
CDR3 DNA: TGCAGTGCTATAAGACAGGGGTTAGCTTTCTTT

V gene: TRBV7-2
clone size: NA
J gene: TRBJ2-7
D gene: NA
CDR3 protein: CASSLAVYSYEQYF
CDR3 DNA: TGTGCCAGCAGCTTAGCGGTCTACTCCTACGAGCAGTACTTC

V gene: TRBV6-5
clone size: once
J gene: TRBJ1-5
D gene: TRBD1
CDR3 protein: CASRTGDNQPQHF
CDR3 DNA: TGTGCCAGCCGGACAGGGGACAATCAGCCCCAGCATTTT

V gene: TRBV6-5
clone size: NA
J gene: TRBJ1-1
D gene: TRBD1
CDR3 protein: CASSRDRVNTEAFF
CDR3 DNA: TGTGCCAGCAGCCGGGACAGGGTGAACACTGAAGCTTTCTTT

V gene: TRBV3-1/TRBV3-2
clone size: once
J gene: TRBJ1-1
D gene: TRBD1
CDR3 protein: CASSQSQGVGNTEAFF
CDR3 DNA: TGTGCCAGCAGCCAATCCCAGGGGGTAGGGAACACTGAAGCTTTCTTT

V gene: TRBV6-9
clone size: once
J gene: TRBJ2-7
D gene: TRBD1
CDR3 protein: CASSFDRVEQYF
CDR3 DNA: TGTGCCAGCAGTTTCGACAGGGTCGAGCAGTACTTC

V gene: TRBV29-1
clone size: NA
J gene: TRBJ1-1
D gene: NA
CDR3 protein: CSVVHQGDTEAFF
CDR3 DNA: TGCAGCGTCGTTCATCAGGGCGACACTGAAGCTTTCTTT

V gene: TRBV30
clone size: NA
J gene: TRBJ2-5
D gene: NA
CDR3 protein: CAWSVPDSRETQYF
CDR3 DNA: TGTGCCTGGAGTGTACCCGACAGTCGGGAGACCCAGTACTTC

V gene: TRBV14
clone size: NA
J gene: TRBJ2-2
D gene: TRBD2
CDR3 protein: CASSQVAGAGELFF
CDR3 DNA: TGTGCCAGCAGCCAAGTAGCGGGAGCGGGGGAGCTGTTTTTT

V gene: TRBV5-1
clone size: NA
J gene: TRBJ1-1
D gene: NA
CDR3 protein: CASSADTTNTEAFF
CDR3 DNA: TGCGCCAGCAGCGCGGACACAACGAACACTGAAGCTTTCTTT